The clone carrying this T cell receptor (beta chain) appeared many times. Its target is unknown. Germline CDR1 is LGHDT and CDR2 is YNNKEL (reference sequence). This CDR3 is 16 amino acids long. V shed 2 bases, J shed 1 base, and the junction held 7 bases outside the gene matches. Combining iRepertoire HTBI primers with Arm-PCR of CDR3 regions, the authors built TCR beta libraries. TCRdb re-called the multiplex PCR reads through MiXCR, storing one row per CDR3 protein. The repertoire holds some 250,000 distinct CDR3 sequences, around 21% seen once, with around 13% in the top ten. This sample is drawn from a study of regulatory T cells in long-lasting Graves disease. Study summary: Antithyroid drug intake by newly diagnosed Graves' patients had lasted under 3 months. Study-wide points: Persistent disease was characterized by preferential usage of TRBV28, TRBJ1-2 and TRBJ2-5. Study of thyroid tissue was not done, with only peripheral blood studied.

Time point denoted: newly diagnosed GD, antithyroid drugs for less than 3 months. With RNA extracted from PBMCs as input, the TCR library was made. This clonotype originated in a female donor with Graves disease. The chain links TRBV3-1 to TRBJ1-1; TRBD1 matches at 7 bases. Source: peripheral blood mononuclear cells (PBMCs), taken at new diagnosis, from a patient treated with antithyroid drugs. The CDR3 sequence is CASSQPGRGQNTEAFF. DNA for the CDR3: TGTGCCAGCAGCCAACCGGGGAGGGGGCAGAACACTGAAGCTTTCTTT.